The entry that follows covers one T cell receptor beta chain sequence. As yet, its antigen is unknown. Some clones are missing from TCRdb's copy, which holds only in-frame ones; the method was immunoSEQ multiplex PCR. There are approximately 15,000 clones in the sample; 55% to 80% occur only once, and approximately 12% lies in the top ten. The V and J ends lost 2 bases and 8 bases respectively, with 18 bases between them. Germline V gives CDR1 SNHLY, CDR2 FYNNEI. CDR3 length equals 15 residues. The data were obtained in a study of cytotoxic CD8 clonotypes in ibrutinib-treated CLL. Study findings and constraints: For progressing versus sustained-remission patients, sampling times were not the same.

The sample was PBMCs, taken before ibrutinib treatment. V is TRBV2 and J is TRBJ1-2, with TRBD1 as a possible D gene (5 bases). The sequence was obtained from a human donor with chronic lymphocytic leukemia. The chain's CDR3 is CASSERGSGLSGYTF. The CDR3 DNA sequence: TGTGCCAGCAGTGAACGGGGGAGCGGACTATCGGGCTACACCTTC.